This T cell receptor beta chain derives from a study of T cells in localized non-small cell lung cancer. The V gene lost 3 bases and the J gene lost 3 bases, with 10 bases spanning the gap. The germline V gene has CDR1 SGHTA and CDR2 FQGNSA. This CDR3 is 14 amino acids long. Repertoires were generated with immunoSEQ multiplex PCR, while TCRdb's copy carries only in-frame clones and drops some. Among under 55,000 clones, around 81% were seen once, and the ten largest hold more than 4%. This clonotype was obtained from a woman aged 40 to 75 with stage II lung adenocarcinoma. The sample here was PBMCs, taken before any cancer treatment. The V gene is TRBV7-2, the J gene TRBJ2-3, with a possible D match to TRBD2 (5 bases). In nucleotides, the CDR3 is TGTGCCAGCAGCTTTGGAGGAGGTACAGATACGCAGTATTTT. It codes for CASSFGGGTDTQYF.